The clone carrying this T cell receptor (beta chain) showed up just a few times. This sample is drawn from a study of cytomegalovirus exposure and HLA in healthy donors. The CDR3 covers 13 residues. Trimming stripped 5 bases from V and 4 bases from J, with 10 bases between. Germline V gene data show CDR1 as SGHTA and CDR2 as FQGNSA. In the PCR, 60 Vbeta and 13 Jbeta primers were used. Method: immunoSEQ multiplex PCR; TCRdb's copy keeps in-frame clones and lacks some. The repertoire holds about 190,000 clones, with 70% to 90% as singletons. The sequenced material came from PBMCs. The chain is built from TRBV7-2 and TRBJ2-3; D uncertain. This clonotype was sampled from a woman aged 18-35 years in good health and CMV-seropositive. CDR3 amino acids: CASSLYSADTQYF. CDR3 in DNA: TGTGCCAGCAGCCTTTATTCCGCAGATACGCAGTATTTT.